The 11 T cell receptor beta chains in this list originate from one sample, sequenced in a study of long-term antiretroviral therapy in people with HIV (dated by TCRdb to the early 2020s). The immunoSEQ hsTCRB v3.0 assay was used at survey level resolution to sequence the TRB variable region. In TCRdb, the immuneACCESS table is reduced to in-frame sequences with V and J assigned. These tables do not hold every clone; where another copy was compared, an unresolved V gene accounts for under half, and the others remain unexplained. The sample table contains about 34,000 clones; only one count was recorded for roughly 94% of them. Of the sample, about 3.5% is held by the ten largest clones. This specimen consisted of unsorted PBMCs, obtained 5 to 5.5 years after starting antiretroviral therapy. The source is a woman between 50 and 59 years old with HIV.

The chain combines TRBV5-1 with TRBJ2-5, with 14 bases fitting TRBD2. The V and J ends lost 4 bases and 1 base, in that order; junction bases with no gene match: 3. Germline loops: CDR1 SGHRS, CDR2 YFSETQ. There are 16 residues in the CDR3. This chain's CDR3 is CASSIGTSGGQETQYF. CDR3 bases: TGCGCCAGCAGCATAGGGACTAGCGGGGGCCAAGAGACCCAGTACTTC.

In DNA, the CDR3 is TGTGCCAGTAGTACCCGACACACTACCTCGAACACTGAAGCTTTCTTT. The encoded protein is CASSTRHTTSNTEAFF. This chain joins TRBV19 and TRBJ1-1; no clear D gene. Trimming took off 4 bases at V and 1 base at J, with 16 bases between the two ends. Looked up from germline, CDR1 is LNHDA and CDR2 is SQIVND (reference sequence). This CDR3 has 16 residues.

The V call is TRBV6-5, the J call TRBJ1-2; 8 bases line up with TRBD1. The germline V gene encodes CDR1 MNHEY and CDR2 SVGAGI. Trimming removed 5 bases from V and 4 bases from J; junction bases left unmatched: 6. CDR3 length: 14 residues. The CDR3 sequence is CASSPGQGPYGYTF. DNA for the CDR3: TGTGCCAGCAGTCCTGGACAGGGACCCTATGGCTACACCTTC.

The chain combines TRBV5-5 with TRBJ2-1, with 9 nucleotides matching TRBD1. The V gene's germline CDR1 is SGHKS and CDR2 YYEKEE (reference sequence). The CDR3 has 14 amino acids. Trimming at V came to 5 bases and at J to 4 bases, leaving 4 bases not matched to a gene. CDR3 bases: TGTGCCAGCAGTCCCGGGACAGGGTACAATGAGCAGTTCTTC. Translation gives CASSPGTGYNEQFF.

This chain links TRBV5-1 with TRBJ2-3; no firm D call. CDR1 is SGHRS, CDR2 YFSETQ, per germline. The CDR3 is made up of 16 amino acids. V was trimmed by 1 base and J by 0 bases, leaving 12 bases between them. The CDR3: CASSLTVLGSTDTQYF. CDR3 nucleotides: TGCGCCAGCAGCTTGACGGTACTTGGTAGCACAGATACGCAGTATTTT. Drawing the rest from reference TRBV5-1 and TRBJ2-3, the complete variable domain is KAGVTQTPRYLIKTRGQQVTLSCSPISGHRSVSWYQQTPGQGLQFLFEYFSETQRNKGNFPGRFSGRQFSNSRSEMNVSTLELGDSALYLCASSLTVLGSTDTQYFGPGTRLTVL.

The chain couples TRBV7-9 to TRBJ2-3; 8 positions agree with TRBD1. Germline lookup yields CDR1 SEHNR and CDR2 FQNEAQ (reference sequence). This CDR3 contains 17 residues. V shed 4 bases, J shed 2 bases, and the junction held 11 bases outside the gene matches. This CDR3 is CASSSRTGLNLTDTQYF. The CDR3 region has the DNA TGTGCCAGCAGCTCTAGGACAGGGCTTAATCTCACAGATACGCAGTATTTT. Complete variable domain (other parts from reference TRBV7-9 and TRBJ2-3): DTGVSQNPRHKITKRGQNVTFRCDPISEHNRLYWYRQTLGQGPEFLTYFQNEAQLEKSRLLSDRFSAERPKGSFSTLEIQRTEQGDSAMYLCASSSRTGLNLTDTQYFGPGTRLTVL.

The chain is built from TRBV11-1 and TRBJ1-1, with 9 bases fitting TRBD1. Trimming removed 7 bases from V and 4 bases from J; junction bases left unmatched: 7. Germline V CDR1 and CDR2: SGHAT, FQDESV (reference sequence). This CDR3 region has 14 residues. CDR3 in amino acids: CASMPGQGVTEAFF. The CDR3 DNA is TGTGCCAGCATGCCGGGACAGGGTGTCACTGAAGCTTTCTTT.

The rearrangement links TRBV5-6 to TRBJ2-7, with D uncertain. V lost 0 bases, J lost 7 bases, and 5 bases lay in between. Germline CDR1 reads SGHDT; CDR2 reads YYEEEE. The CDR3 is 11 residues long. CDR3 bases: TGTGCCAGCAGCTTGGCCACAGAGCAGTACTTC. Amino acid sequence: CASSLATEQYF.

The V and J genes are TRBV10-3 and TRBJ2-7; possible D gene TRBD2, 6 bases. CDR3 size: 15 residues. The ends were cut back, 3 bases at V and 3 bases at J, with 15 bases in the middle. CDR1 and CDR2 from the germline V gene are ENHRY and SYGVKD. Here the CDR3 DNA reads TGTGCCATCAGTGATCGCCCCGGGGGAGGCTACGAGCAGTACTTC. Amino acid sequence: CAISDRPGGGYEQYF.

This chain uses TRBV27 with TRBJ2-5, with D possibly matching TRBD1 (6 bases). This CDR3 is built from 14 residues. V lost 4 bases, J lost 4 bases, and 13 bases lay in between. Germline V gene lookup returns CDR1 MNHEY and CDR2 SMNVEV (reference sequence). CDR3 region: CASSSAVGGETQYF. CDR3 nucleotide sequence: TGTGCCAGCAGTTCCGCCGTAGGGGGAGAGACCCAGTACTTC.

The chain carries TRBV16 and TRBJ1-2; D ambiguous. Trimming stripped 4 bases from V and 6 bases from J, with 9 bases between. This CDR3 is 12 amino acids long. The germline V gene has CDR1 KGHSY and CDR2 FQNENV. The CDR3 region has the DNA TGTGCCAGCAGCCGTGGTGGCCATGGCTACACCTTC. Translating it yields CASSRGGHGYTF. Full variable domain (rest looked up from reference TRBV16 and TRBJ1-2): GEEVAQTPKHLVRGEGQKAKLYCAPIKGHSYVFWYQQVLKNEFKFLISFQNENVFDETGMPKERFSAKCLPNSPCSLEIQATKLEDSAVYFCASSRGGHGYTFGSGTRLTVV.